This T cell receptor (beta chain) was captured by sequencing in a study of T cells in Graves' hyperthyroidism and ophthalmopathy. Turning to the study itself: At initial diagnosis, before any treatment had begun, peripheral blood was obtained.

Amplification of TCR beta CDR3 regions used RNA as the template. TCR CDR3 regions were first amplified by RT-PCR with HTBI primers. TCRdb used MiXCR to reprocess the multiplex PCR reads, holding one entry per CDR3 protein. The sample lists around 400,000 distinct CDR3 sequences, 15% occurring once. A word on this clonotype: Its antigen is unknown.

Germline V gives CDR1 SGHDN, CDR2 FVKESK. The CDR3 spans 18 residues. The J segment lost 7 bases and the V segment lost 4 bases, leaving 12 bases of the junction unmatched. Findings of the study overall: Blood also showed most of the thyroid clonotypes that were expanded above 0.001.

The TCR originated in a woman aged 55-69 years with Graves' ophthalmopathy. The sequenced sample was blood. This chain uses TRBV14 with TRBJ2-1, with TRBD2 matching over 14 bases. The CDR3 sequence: CASSPLQGLAGDGNEQFF. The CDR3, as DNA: TGTGCCAGCAGCCCCCTACAGGGACTAGCGGGAGACGGAAATGAGCAGTTCTTC.